A selection of T cell receptor beta chains follows, all from one sample in a study of T cell repertoires in cytomegalovirus infection. TCRdb re-called the reads through MiXCR, storing one row per CDR3 protein. The sample comprises under 600,000 distinct CDR3 sequences, more than 15% of which are singletons, and 20% to 30% rests with the top ten. The source material was CD8+ T cells from PBMCs. Receptor source: a human donor in good health (CMV status not recorded). Some clones in this sample may be carry-over from other donors' samples. CDR3s include the opening cysteine and the closing phenylalanine or tryptophan. Fields, in order: CDR3 length, J gene, clone size, V gene, D gene, CDR3 DNA, CDR3 protein. D genes are given only for firm matches. Expanded clones are given a class, and other clones once, few, many or no size at all.

>14|TRBJ1-5|-|TRBV20-1|TRBD1
TGCAGTGCTAGGATCGACAGGGGAGTCCGGCCCCAGCATTTT
CSARIDRGVRPQHF
>16|TRBJ2-3|many|TRBV7-3|TRBD2
TGTGCCAGCAGCACACCTAGCGGGAGGGGCACAGATACGCAGTATTTT
CASSTPSGRGTDTQYF
>16|TRBJ2-3|few|TRBV25-1|TRBD1
TGTGCCAGCAGTGAAGGGGGACAGCTGAGCACAGATACGCAGTATTTT
CASSEGGQLSTDTQYF
>14|TRBJ2-7|many|TRBV6-2/TRBV6-3|TRBD2
TGTGCCAGCAGTTACCGCGGGAGGTCCTACGAGCAGTACTTC
CASSYRGRSYEQYF
>14|TRBJ1-1|many|TRBV6-5|-
TGTGCCAGCAGTTACCGAGAGCCTCCGCGGGAAGCTTTCTTT
CASSYREPPREAFF
>15|TRBJ2-7|many|TRBV5-4|-
TGTGCCAGCAGCCGTTGGGGCAAATCGGCCTACGAGCAGTACTTC
CASSRWGKSAYEQYF
>13|TRBJ2-1|-|TRBV7-4|-
TGTGCCAGCAGCCGATATGAACTAGATGAGCAGTTCTTC
CASSRYELDEQFF
>17|TRBJ2-3|many|TRBV2|TRBD1
TGTGCCAGCAGTAACCCGGGACAGGGGTGGGGCACAGATACGCAGTATTTT
CASSNPGQGWGTDTQYF
>18|TRBJ1-1|-|TRBV12-5|TRBD1
TGTGCTAGTGGTTTGGTACTCAGGGACAGGGCAAGGGGCACTGAAGCTTTCTTT
CASGLVLRDRARGTEAFF
>16|TRBJ2-2|few|TRBV7-9|-
TGTGCCAGCAGCCGCCTCGGGACCCAAAACACCGGGGAGCTGTTTTTT
CASSRLGTQNTGELFF
>18|TRBJ2-3|many|TRBV7-9|TRBD2
TGTGCCAGCCTCCGTTCAGAGAGGTTGCGGGAGAGACATGATACGCAGTATTTT
CASLRSERLRERHDTQYF
>14|TRBJ2-1|few|TRBV27|TRBD1
TGTGCCAGTAGCGACAGGGCACCCTACAATGAGCAGTTCTTC
CASSDRAPYNEQFF
>13|TRBJ1-2|-|TRBV29-1|-
TGCAGCGCTCCGACAGGAGTCCCTATCGGCTACACCTTC
CSAPTGVPIGYTF
>19|TRBJ2-1|many|TRBV7-9|TRBD1
TGTGCCAGCAGCTTAGTCGGTCAGGGGGCAGCTCCAAAGAGGAATGAGCAGTTCTTC
CASSLVGQGAAPKRNEQFF
>16|TRBJ2-3|many|TRBV11-2|TRBD2
TGTGCCAGCAGGGGGGAGCCTAGCGGGAGGAAAGATACGCAGTATTTT
CASRGEPSGRKDTQYF
>12|TRBJ1-2|-|TRBV5-4|TRBD1
TGTGCCAGCGGGACAGGGGTGGGGGGCTACACCTTC
CASGTGVGGYTF
>14|TRBJ2-2|-|TRBV27|-
TGTGCCAGCAGTTTACGAACAGGGAACGGGGAGCTGTTTTTT
CASSLRTGNGELFF
>16|TRBJ2-5|few|TRBV24-1|TRBD2
TGTGCCACCACCCGGCGGGGGGGCGCATCTATGGAGACCCAGTACTTC
CATTRRGGASMETQYF
>14|TRBJ2-7|-|TRBV20-1|TRBD2
TGCAGTGCTAGTGTGACTAGCGGATCCTACGAGCAGTACTTC
CSASVTSGSYEQYF
>15|TRBJ1-4|many|TRBV4-2|-
TGTGCCAGCAGCCAAGTAGCGGCAACTAATGAAAAACTGTTTTTT
CASSQVAATNEKLFF
>15|TRBJ1-5|few|TRBV9|TRBD1
TGTGCCAGCAGCGACGGGACAGAAAGGGGGCAGCCCCAGCATTTT
CASSDGTERGQPQHF
>14|TRBJ2-7|few|TRBV2|TRBD1
TGTGCCAGCACCGAACGGGGACAGGGCTACGAGCAGTACTTC
CASTERGQGYEQYF
>12|TRBJ1-2|-|TRBV5-6|-
TGTGCCAGCAGCCCAATTGGACAGTTATCTAGCTTC
CASSPIGQLSSF
>13|TRBJ2-1|many|TRBV7-9|-
TGTGCCAGCAGCTTAGCGAGGAGCGTTGGGCAGTTCTTC
CASSLARSVGQFF
>16|TRBJ2-3|-|TRBV3-1|-
TGTGCCAGCAGCCAAGATGGGAAGGGATACACAGATACGCAGTATTTT
CASSQDGKGYTDTQYF
>16|TRBJ2-5|many|TRBV7-6|TRBD2
TGTGCCAGCAGCGCCACTAGCGGGAGAGGTCAAGAGACCCAGTACTTC
CASSATSGRGQETQYF
>15|TRBJ2-1|-|TRBV19|-
TGTGCCAGTAGTATAGTAGGCGGGGTCTACAATGAGCAGTTCTTC
CASSIVGGVYNEQFF
>11|TRBJ2-1|few|TRBV29-1|-
TGCAGCGTTCGGGTTTACAATGAGCAGTTCTTC
CSVRVYNEQFF
>14|TRBJ2-1|-|TRBV19|-
TGTGCCAGTAGTATGAGGGGAAGGAACAATGAGCAGTTCTTC
CASSMRGRNNEQFF
>14|TRBJ2-7|-|TRBV5-4|-
TGTGCCAGCAGCTCCGCGTACGGGACCTACGAGCAGTACTTC
CASSSAYGTYEQYF
>15|TRBJ1-3|many|TRBV7-8|-
TGTGCCAGCAGCTTAGGGGAGAGTGGACCGAACACCATATATTTT
CASSLGESGPNTIYF
>18|TRBJ2-7|-|TRBV20-1|TRBD2
TGCAGTGCGGTGGAAGGACTAGCGGGAGGATGGGGGGCCTACGAGCAGTACTTC
CSAVEGLAGGWGAYEQYF
>17|TRBJ2-5|many|TRBV7-9|-
TGTGCCAGCAGCGGACGACAGGCGGTCCTTCACCAAGAGACCCAGTACTTC
CASSGRQAVLHQETQYF
>22|TRBJ2-1|many|TRBV28|TRBD2
TGTGCCAGCATCCTACACAGGGGACGGCTGGGACTAGCGGGAGGGCCGGGCAATGAGCAGTTCTTC
CASILHRGRLGLAGGPGNEQFF
>13|TRBJ2-1|few|TRBV4-1|-
TGCGCCAGCAGCCAAGTAGGACAGAATGAGCAGTTCTTC
CASSQVGQNEQFF
>15|TRBJ2-1|few|TRBV11-2|TRBD2
TGTGCCAGCAGCCGGACTAGCGGGGAACCTAATGAGCAGTTCTTC
CASSRTSGEPNEQFF
>17|TRBJ2-1|many|TRBV7-6|-
TGTGCCAGCAGCTTAATAGCAGGGGGGCAAGCCTACAATGAGCAGTTCTTC
CASSLIAGGQAYNEQFF
>15|TRBJ2-1|-|TRBV29-1|-
TGCAGCGTTGAAGGGGGTTCCCAACCCTACAATGAGCAGTTCTTC
CSVEGGSQPYNEQFF
>18|TRBJ1-5|many|TRBV6-1|-
TGTGCCAGCAGTGAAGCGCTTCCCATCCAGGAGGGGAATCAGCCCCAGCATTTT
CASSEALPIQEGNQPQHF
>13|TRBJ2-7|-|TRBV29-1|TRBD2
TGCAGCGTTATGCGGGGGAGTACCTACGAGCAGTACTTC
CSVMRGSTYEQYF
>14|TRBJ1-4|-|TRBV30|TRBD1
TGTGCCTGGAGTACAGGGGCTTGGAATGAAAAACTGTTTTTT
CAWSTGAWNEKLFF
>15|TRBJ2-5|many|TRBV11-2|-
TGTGCCAGCAGCTTAGTAGGTGGGGGGGCGGAGACCCAGTACTTC
CASSLVGGGAETQYF
>14|TRBJ2-4|once|TRBV25-1|TRBD1
TGTGCCAGCCACGGACAGGGGGCGGGAAACATTCAGTACTTC
CASHGQGAGNIQYF
>15|TRBJ2-5|few|TRBV5-1|TRBD2
TGCGCCAGCAGCTTGGTAGCGGGAGGGCCGGAGACCCAGTACTTC
CASSLVAGGPETQYF
>15|TRBJ1-1|-|TRBV6-1|TRBD1
TGTGCCAGCAGTTATACAGGGGATCCTGGCACTGAAGCTTTCTTT
CASSYTGDPGTEAFF
>16|TRBJ2-2|-|TRBV15|TRBD2
TGTGCCACCAGCACGAGCGGGGGGGCCAGAACCGGGGAGCTGTTTTTT
CATSTSGGARTGELFF
>18|TRBJ2-1|many|TRBV28|-
TGTGCCAGCACCTTCTCTGTCGCGGACGGACCTGGAAGCAATGAGCAGTTCTTC
CASTFSVADGPGSNEQFF
>17|TRBJ1-2|few|TRBV19|-
TGTGCCAGTAGTGTGTCACTCAACAGGGCTCTTAACTATGGCTACACCTTC
CASSVSLNRALNYGYTF
>13|TRBJ1-5|many|TRBV2|-
TGTGCCAGCAGTTACTTACAGGGCCAGCCCCAGCATTTT
CASSYLQGQPQHF
>15|TRBJ2-1|many|TRBV7-3|TRBD1
TGTGCCAGCAGCCGGGGGACAGGGAGAGGCAATGAGCAGTTCTTC
CASSRGTGRGNEQFF
>16|TRBJ1-6|-|TRBV2|-
TGTGCCAGCAGTGAAATCGGACGGACCAATAATTCACCCCTCCACTTT
CASSEIGRTNNSPLHF
>16|TRBJ1-5|many|TRBV19|TRBD1
TGTGCCAGTAGTATTGAAGTCAGGGGGCCAGGTCAGCCCCAGCATTTT
CASSIEVRGPGQPQHF
>15|TRBJ2-3|-|TRBV10-3|-
TGTGCCATCAGCGGGGGACAGGGACTAGGAGATACGCAGTATTTT
CAISGGQGLGDTQYF
>20|TRBJ2-3|medium-sized|TRBV7-9|TRBD2
TGTGCCAGCAGCTCGACGTTGCCTCTCCTAGCGGGGGCCACCACAGATACGCAGTATTTT
CASSSTLPLLAGATTDTQYF
>15|TRBJ1-1|many|TRBV12-3/TRBV12-4|-
TGTGCCAGCAGTTTGAGGGGGGCCTTGAACACTGAAGCTTTCTTT
CASSLRGALNTEAFF
>16|TRBJ2-3|many|TRBV28|-
TGTGCCAGCAGCTTAAGAGGTCAAGTCTTCACAGATACGCAGTATTTT
CASSLRGQVFTDTQYF
>13|TRBJ2-1|few|TRBV4-1|TRBD1
TGCGCCAGCAGCACGGGACAGAACAATGAGCAGTTCTTC
CASSTGQNNEQFF